A selection of T cell receptor beta chains follows, all from one sample in a study of regulatory T cells in long-lasting Graves disease. Each CDR3 protein is one row after TCRdb ran MiXCR on the multiplex PCR reads. The data contain more than 650,000 distinct CDR3 sequences, approximately 29% of them seen just once; the ten biggest clones take up under 55%. Sequenced here: peripheral blood mononuclear cells (PBMCs), sampled when the disease was refractory, from a patient treated with antithyroid drugs. The receptors were gathered from a female donor with Graves disease. Each CDR3 is given with its conserved first and last residue. Fields, in order: D gene, V gene, J gene, clone size, CDR3 DNA, CDR3 protein. D genes are given only for firm matches. Not every row has a clone size; where given, it reads once, few, many or a size class.

D gene: NA; V gene: TRBV6-2/TRBV6-3; J gene: TRBJ1-5; clone size: NA; CDR3 DNA: TGTGCCAGCAGTGAAGCGGGGGGACAATATCGGCCCCAGCATTTT; CDR3 protein: CASSEAGGQYRPQHF
D gene: TRBD2; V gene: TRBV14; J gene: TRBJ2-7; clone size: NA; CDR3 DNA: TGTGCCAGCAGCCAAGAACCGGGACTAGCGAGTCCCTACGAGCAGTACTTC; CDR3 protein: CASSQEPGLASPYEQYF
D gene: NA; V gene: TRBV29-1; J gene: TRBJ1-5; clone size: few; CDR3 DNA: TGCAGCGTTTCTTCCGGGGATCAGCCCCAGCATTTT; CDR3 protein: CSVSSGDQPQHF
D gene: NA; V gene: TRBV29-1; J gene: TRBJ1-1; clone size: few; CDR3 DNA: TGCAGCGTTGAAGATCCCACAGCCACTGAAGCTTTCTTT; CDR3 protein: CSVEDPTATEAFF
D gene: TRBD1; V gene: TRBV12-3/TRBV12-4; J gene: TRBJ2-2; clone size: few; CDR3 DNA: TGTGCCAGCAGTTTTACAGGGGCGTCCGGGGAGCTGTTTTTT; CDR3 protein: CASSFTGASGELFF
D gene: NA; V gene: TRBV29-1; J gene: TRBJ2-7; clone size: many; CDR3 DNA: TGCAGCGTTGGTTCGGGAGTGGAACCCTACGAGCAGTACTTC; CDR3 protein: CSVGSGVEPYEQYF
D gene: TRBD1; V gene: TRBV7-9; J gene: TRBJ1-1; clone size: few; CDR3 DNA: TGTGCCAGCAGCTTAGGGGACAGGGTGGCTGAAGCTTTCTTT; CDR3 protein: CASSLGDRVAEAFF
D gene: NA; V gene: TRBV7-3; J gene: TRBJ1-1; clone size: NA; CDR3 DNA: TGCGCCAGCAGCGATGAAGGGGGGGCCCAAACGAACACTGAAGCTTTCTTT; CDR3 protein: CASSDEGGAQTNTEAFF
D gene: NA; V gene: TRBV15; J gene: TRBJ1-1; clone size: NA; CDR3 DNA: TGTGCCACCAGCAGAGATTCCCCCCAAACAGCTTTCTTT; CDR3 protein: CATSRDSPQTAFF
D gene: NA; V gene: TRBV11-2; J gene: TRBJ1-2; clone size: few; CDR3 DNA: TGTGCCAGCAGCTTAGCTCCTCGGGGGCAAGGCTATGGCTACACCTTC; CDR3 protein: CASSLAPRGQGYGYTF
D gene: TRBD1; V gene: TRBV29-1; J gene: TRBJ1-1; clone size: few; CDR3 DNA: TGCAGCGTTAGGACAGGTTCTCTCACTGAAGCTTTCTTT; CDR3 protein: CSVRTGSLTEAFF
D gene: TRBD2; V gene: TRBV6-5; J gene: TRBJ2-7; clone size: few; CDR3 DNA: TGTGCCAGCAGTTCCCCGGGCGGGAGTAGGACCTACGAGCAGTACTTC; CDR3 protein: CASSSPGGSRTYEQYF
D gene: NA; V gene: TRBV15; J gene: TRBJ2-1; clone size: few; CDR3 DNA: TGTGCCACCAGCATATCCGGACTTTCGCTGCGGGAGCAGTTCTTC; CDR3 protein: CATSISGLSLREQFF
D gene: TRBD1; V gene: TRBV6-1; J gene: TRBJ1-5; clone size: many; CDR3 DNA: TGTGCCAGCAGATCCACAGGGGCGGCTAGCAATCAGCCCCAGCATTTT; CDR3 protein: CASRSTGAASNQPQHF
D gene: NA; V gene: TRBV29-1; J gene: TRBJ2-7; clone size: few; CDR3 DNA: TGCAGCGTTGTTGGGACAAGGAGCTCCTACGAGCAGTACTTC; CDR3 protein: CSVVGTRSSYEQYF
D gene: NA; V gene: TRBV20-1; J gene: TRBJ1-1; clone size: NA; CDR3 DNA: TGCAGTGCCGGGCGGACCAGGGTTGGGAACACTGAAGCTTTCTTT; CDR3 protein: CSAGRTRVGNTEAFF
D gene: TRBD1; V gene: TRBV2; J gene: TRBJ2-3; clone size: few; CDR3 DNA: TGTGCCAGCAGAGCGGGACAGGGGGCTTTCACAGATACGCAGTATTTT; CDR3 protein: CASRAGQGAFTDTQYF
D gene: NA; V gene: TRBV27; J gene: TRBJ1-1; clone size: few; CDR3 DNA: TGTGCCAGCAGTTCCCGATTTATGGACAGCACTGAAGCTTTCTTT; CDR3 protein: CASSSRFMDSTEAFF
D gene: TRBD1; V gene: TRBV5-4; J gene: TRBJ1-6; clone size: NA; CDR3 DNA: TGTGCCAGCAGCTCTGGGACAGAAGATTCACCCCTCCACTTT; CDR3 protein: CASSSGTEDSPLHF
D gene: NA; V gene: TRBV5-1; J gene: TRBJ1-6; clone size: NA; CDR3 DNA: TGCGCCAGCAGCTTGGGGGGGTCGGAAAATTCACCCCTCCACTTT; CDR3 protein: CASSLGGSENSPLHF
D gene: TRBD2; V gene: TRBV30; J gene: TRBJ2-2; clone size: NA; CDR3 DNA: TGTGCCTGGGTCGCTAGCGGGAGGCTAGACACCGGGGAGCTGTTTTTT; CDR3 protein: CAWVASGRLDTGELFF
D gene: NA; V gene: TRBV7-3; J gene: TRBJ1-1; clone size: few; CDR3 DNA: TGTGCCAGCAGCTTAAGGGGGTCTATGAGGACTGAAGCTTTCTTT; CDR3 protein: CASSLRGSMRTEAFF
D gene: NA; V gene: TRBV12-3/TRBV12-4; J gene: TRBJ1-1; clone size: few; CDR3 DNA: TGTGCCAGCAGTACCTTACAGATTACGAACACTGAAGCTTTCTTT; CDR3 protein: CASSTLQITNTEAFF
D gene: NA; V gene: TRBV12-3/TRBV12-4; J gene: TRBJ1-2; clone size: many; CDR3 DNA: TGTGCCAGCAGGGCCCCCTCGTTTGGACGGATATATGGCTACACCTTC; CDR3 protein: CASRAPSFGRIYGYTF
D gene: NA; V gene: TRBV24-1; J gene: TRBJ1-5; clone size: few; CDR3 DNA: TGTGCCACCAGTGACCCAGACGTTAATCAGCCCCAGCATTTT; CDR3 protein: CATSDPDVNQPQHF
D gene: TRBD2; V gene: TRBV15; J gene: TRBJ2-3; clone size: NA; CDR3 DNA: TGTGCCACCAGCAGGGATCTAGCGGGAGGAGCAGATACGCAGTATTTT; CDR3 protein: CATSRDLAGGADTQYF
D gene: NA; V gene: TRBV6-1; J gene: TRBJ1-1; clone size: NA; CDR3 DNA: TGTGCCAGCACACCGAGGGCTCTCATGAACACTGAAGCTTTCTTT; CDR3 protein: CASTPRALMNTEAFF
D gene: NA; V gene: TRBV30; J gene: TRBJ1-5; clone size: NA; CDR3 DNA: TGTGCCTGGAGCGGGGGGGGGGGTCGGCCCCAGCATTTT; CDR3 protein: CAWSGGGGRPQHF
D gene: NA; V gene: TRBV19; J gene: TRBJ1-1; clone size: NA; CDR3 DNA: TGTGCCAGTAGTCGGTTAACGGGAGACACTGAAGCTTTCTTT; CDR3 protein: CASSRLTGDTEAFF